This T cell receptor (beta chain) is drawn from a study of shared clonotypes between healthy human individuals. The CDR3 length is 15 residues. Trimming took 0 bases from V and 12 from J; bases not matched to a gene: 10. The germline V gene encodes CDR1 LGHNA and CDR2 YSLEER. This clone was seen many times. The protocol was immunoSEQ multiplex PCR, while the TCRdb copy is restricted to in-frame clones and leaves out a portion. Among 950,000 to 1,100,000 clones, about 75% were seen once, and the ten largest hold about 1.4%. Material for sequencing was memory CD4+ T cells sorted from blood. The subset: CD45RA-negative fraction. The chain joins TRBV4-3 to TRBJ2-1; 8 positions match TRBD2. This TCR derives from a young man in good health. CDR3 sequence reads: CASSQDIGTRYGQFF. The CDR3 DNA follows: TGCGCCAGCAGCCAAGATATTGGGACTAGATATGGGCAGTTCTTC.